The 17 T cell receptor beta chains below were found in one sample sequenced in a study of control samples from healthy donors and cancer patients. Data came from immunoSEQ multiplex PCR; TCRdb stores just in-frame clones and leaves some out. This sample has roughly 130,000 clones, with 93% found just once. Sequenced: PBMCs. These receptor sequences come from a man aged 45-65 years with head and neck cancer.

J is TRBJ2-4 and V is TRBV11-2; D possibly corresponds to TRBD2 (5 bases). From germline, CDR1 is SGHAT and CDR2 FQNNGV. The CDR3 is 15 residues long. The V end lost 1 base, the J end lost 4 bases, and 11 bases lay between the germline ends. The CDR3 sequence is CASSLGYIAKNIQYF. The CDR3 DNA follows: TGTGCCAGCAGCTTAGGATATATAGCGAAAAACATTCAGTACTTC.

The chain's CDR3 is CASITTGTGGNTQYF. The CDR3 nucleotides read TGTGCCAGCATTACTACCGGGACAGGGGGAAATACGCAGTATTTT. The chain combines TRBV19 with TRBJ2-3, with 11 bases matching TRBD1. This CDR3 contains 15 residues. Germline V gene sequence: CDR1 LNHDA, CDR2 SQIVND (reference sequence). Germline trimming cut 9 bases from V and 7 bases from J; bases unmatched to any gene: 12.

J is TRBJ2-5 and V is TRBV18; the D gene is possibly TRBD2 (6 bases). This CDR3 has 15 amino acids. Trimming took 3 bases from V and 5 from J, leaving 16 bases between them. Germline V gene data show CDR1 as KGHSH and CDR2 as LQKENI. CDR3 sequence: CASSPRDFSAETQYF. The CDR3 nucleotides read TGTGCCAGCTCACCTAGGGACTTCTCGGCGGAGACCCAGTACTTC. The whole variable domain, filled in from reference TRBV18 and TRBJ2-5, reads NAGVMQNPRHLVRRRGQEARLRCSPMKGHSHVYWYRQLPEEGLKFMVYLQKENIIDESGMPKERFSAEFPKEGPSILRIQQVVRGDSAAYFCASSPRDFSAETQYFGPGTRLLVL.

V usage is TRBV29-1 and J usage is TRBJ2-5; either TRBD1 or TRBD2 may fit D (5 bases each). The CDR3 has 13 amino acids. V was trimmed by 2 bases and J by 4 bases, leaving 11 bases between them. Germline assignment: CDR1 SQVTM and CDR2 ANQGSEA. The CDR3 nucleotides are TGCAGCGTTGAAAGGGTTGGGGGAGAGACCCAGTACTTC. Translating gives CSVERVGGETQYF. The full variable domain, in which reference TRBV29-1 and TRBJ2-5 provide the parts outside the CDR3, is SAVISQKPSRDICQRGTSLTIQCQVDSQVTMMFWYRQQPGQSLTLIATANQGSEATYESGFVIDKFPISRPNLTFSTLTVSNMSPEDSSIYLCSVERVGGETQYFGPGTRLLVL.

V gene TRBV6-2 or TRBV6-3 combines with J gene TRBJ1-1; the D is unclear. V lost 2 bases, J lost 0 bases, and 7 bases lay in between. Per germline, CDR1 MNHEY and CDR2 SVGEGT. This CDR3 region has 14 residues. The DNA of the CDR3 is TGTGCCAGCAGTTACATTTCTCTGAACACTGAAGCTTTCTTT. Protein sequence: CASSYISLNTEAFF.

The chain combines TRBV5-1 with TRBJ2-7, with D perhaps given as TRBD1 or TRBD2 (5 bases each). V lost 5 bases and J lost 0, with 9 bases in between. Germline V gives CDR1 SGHRS, CDR2 YFSETQ. CDR3 length equals 13 residues. The CDR3 bases are TGCGCCAGCAGAGTCGGGACCTCCTACGAGCAGTACTTC. This translates into CASRVGTSYEQYF.

The J gene is TRBJ2-2, the V gene TRBV7-2; D uncertain. The CDR3 consists of 15 residues. The ends were cut back, 5 bases at V and 1 base at J, with 11 bases in the middle. Looked up from germline, CDR1 is SGHTA and CDR2 is FQGNSA. The CDR3 region is CASSPLSGNTGELFF. The CDR3 coding sequence is TGTGCCAGCAGCCCACTCTCCGGGAACACCGGGGAGCTGTTTTTT.

The chain is built from TRBV6-5 and TRBJ1-3; D is perhaps TRBD1 (5 bases). Per the germline V gene, CDR1 is MNHEY and CDR2 is SVGAGI. The CDR3 covers 13 residues. The V and J ends lost 9 bases and 2 bases respectively, with 11 bases between them. The CDR3 sequence is CASYQGAGNTIYF. The CDR3 region has the DNA TGTGCCAGTTATCAGGGCGCTGGAAACACCATATATTTT.

The rearrangement uses TRBV20-1 and TRBJ2-3; 8 bases fit TRBD1. The CDR3 is made up of 10 amino acids. Germline CDR1 DFQATT, CDR2 SNEGSKA (reference sequence). The ends lost 5 bases at V and 11 bases at J; junction bases unmatched: 3. The CDR3 here is CSAGDRRQYF. For the CDR3, the DNA is TGCAGTGCTGGGGACAGGAGGCAGTATTTT.

J is TRBJ1-5 and V is TRBV28, with 8 bases matching TRBD1. The germline V gene has CDR1 MDHEN and CDR2 SYDVKM. Trimming removed 6 bases from V and 3 bases from J; junction bases left unmatched: 1. CDR3 length: 13 amino acids. CDR3 DNA sequence: TGTGCCAGCAGGACAGGGGCCAATCAGCCCCAGCATTTT. Its protein is CASRTGANQPQHF.

The chain employs TRBV6-5 and TRBJ1-3; D unresolved. CDR1 MNHEY and CDR2 SVGAGI come from the germline V gene. The CDR3 totals 13 residues. V lost 4 bases to trimming and J lost 4 bases, with 8 bases between them. As DNA, the CDR3 is TGTGCCAGCAGTTTATCGATGGGAAACACCATATATTTT. This codes for CASSLSMGNTIYF.

The chain carries TRBV6-2 or TRBV6-3 and TRBJ1-1, with TRBD1 identical over 9 bases. J gave up 5 bases and V 4 bases, and 8 bases lay outside the gene matches. The V gene's germline CDR1 is MNHEY and CDR2 SVGEGT. CDR3 length equals 15 residues. In DNA, the CDR3 is TGTGCCAGCAGTTCCCTACAGGGGGCGAAGACTGAAGCTTTCTTT. Amino acids: CASSSLQGAKTEAFF.

The rearrangement links TRBV19 to TRBJ1-2; 9 nucleotides align to TRBD1. Trimming at V came to 5 bases and at J to 6 bases, leaving 10 bases not matched to a gene. The CDR3 sequence is 15 residues long. Germline-derived CDR1 and CDR2 are LNHDA and SQIVND (reference sequence). CDR3 sequence (DNA): TGTGCCAGTAGTGCGGGACAGGGTCCGTCCAATGGCTACACCTTC. It codes for CASSAGQGPSNGYTF. The full variable domain, in which reference TRBV19 and TRBJ1-2 provide the parts outside the CDR3, is DGGITQSPKYLFRKEGQNVTLSCEQNLNHDAMYWYRQDPGQGLRLIYYSQIVNDFQKGDIAEGYSVSREKKESFPLTVTSAQKNPTAFYLCASSAGQGPSNGYTFGSGTRLTVV.

This chain uses TRBV7-9 with TRBJ2-7; 10 bases line up with TRBD1. Germline lookup yields CDR1 SEHNR and CDR2 FQNEAQ (reference sequence). V was clipped by 1 base and J by 4 bases; unmatched bases: 10. The CDR3 is made up of 17 amino acids. Written as DNA, the CDR3 is TGTGCCAGCAGCTTAGTCTTTGCCGGGACAGGGGAATACGAGCAGTACTTC. This sequence encodes CASSLVFAGTGEYEQYF.

This chain joins TRBV7-2 and TRBJ1-6; D may be TRBD1 (5 bases). CDR3 length equals 15 residues. The germline V gene encodes CDR1 SGHTA and CDR2 FQGNSA. Between the trimmed V and J ends, which lost 5 bases and 8 bases, there was a span of 16 bases. The CDR3 DNA reads TGTGCCAGCAGCCCCAAGGAAGGGGTCGATTCACCCCTCCACTTT. Translated, it gives CASSPKEGVDSPLHF.

This chain connects TRBV5-8 to TRBJ1-5; unclear D gene. V was pared by 4 bases and J by 3 bases, with 17 bases between. CDR3 size: 16 residues. CDR1 is SGHTS and CDR2 is YDEGEE in the germline V gene. Written as DNA, the CDR3 is TGTGCCAGCAGCCCCCCCGGTTGGCAGGCCAATCAGCCCCAGCATTTT. Translated, it gives CASSPPGWQANQPQHF.

The rearrangement links TRBV15 to TRBJ1-2, with a tentative D call TRBD1 (5 bases). Germline V CDR1 and CDR2: LNHNV, YYDKDF (reference sequence). Trimming pared 0 bases from V and 3 bases from J, leaving 17 bases between. The CDR3 runs 17 residues. Here the CDR3 reads CATSRDRGGGDYYGYTF. In DNA form, the CDR3 reads TGTGCCACCAGCAGAGATAGGGGAGGCGGAGACTACTATGGCTACACCTTC.